Below, 16 T cell receptor beta chains from the same sample are listed, as sequenced in a study of blood T cell repertoires in COVID-19. TCRdb's copy holds only in-frame clones and misses some; the assay was immunoSEQ multiplex PCR. This sample yields nearly 90,000 clones, of which approximately 88% are seen a single time; over 0.45% belongs to the top ten. Sequences were obtained from peripheral blood. All receptors come from a man between 60 and 75 years old with acute or convalescent COVID-19.

This sequence joins TRBV7-3 and TRBJ2-1; 9 positions agree with TRBD2. Germline lookup yields CDR1 SGHTA and CDR2 FQGTGA. The CDR3 loop spans 16 amino acids. The junction had 11 bases not matched to a gene; V was cut back by 3 bases and J by 8 bases. The CDR3 protein is CASSFRGGRAVDEQFF. The CDR3 coding sequence is TGTGCCAGCAGCTTTAGGGGCGGGAGGGCCGTCGATGAGCAGTTCTTC. Complete variable domain (other parts from reference TRBV7-3 and TRBJ2-1): GAGVSQTPSNKVTEKGKYVELRCDPISGHTALYWYRQSLGQGPEFLIYFQGTGAADDSGLPNDRFFAVRPEGSVSTLKIQRTERGDSAVYLCASSFRGGRAVDEQFFGPGTRLTVL.

The chain recombines TRBV21-1 with TRBJ2-2; the tabulated D call, TRBD2, remains unverified against the DNA. TRBV21-1 is recorded as a pseudogene. The CDR3 has 19 amino acids. The CDR3 DNA follows: TGTGCCAGCAGCAAATGGGCTAGCGGGAGAAGAGGAGGCACCGGGGAGCTGTTTTTT. Its translation: CASSKWASGRRGGTGELFF.

V usage is TRBV18 and J usage is TRBJ2-7; D gene uncertain. The CDR3 length is 16 residues. V lost 2 bases, J lost 2 bases, and 16 bases lay in between. Per germline, CDR1 KGHSH and CDR2 LQKENI. In nucleotides, the CDR3 is TGTGCCAGCTCACCAGAGAAGTATCGGTTACCCTACGAGCAGTACTTC. Its protein product is CASSPEKYRLPYEQYF. Looking up the rest from reference TRBV18 and TRBJ2-7 gives the full variable domain: NAGVMQNPRHLVRRRGQEARLRCSPMKGHSHVYWYRQLPEEGLKFMVYLQKENIIDESGMPKERFSAEFPKEGPSILRIQQVVRGDSAAYFCASSPEKYRLPYEQYFGPGTRLTVT.

The V and J genes are TRBV19 and TRBJ2-1; the match to TRBD2 covers 9 bases. This CDR3 region has 14 residues. Unmatched junction bases numbered 7, after V lost 4 bases and J lost 9 bases. The germline V gene encodes CDR1 LNHDA and CDR2 SQIVND (reference sequence). The CDR3 DNA sequence: TGTGCCAGTAGTAAGCGGGGGGCCCGCACTGAGCAGTTCTTC. Translation: CASSKRGARTEQFF. Filled out from reference TRBV19 and TRBJ2-1, the complete variable domain reads DGGITQSPKYLFRKEGQNVTLSCEQNLNHDAMYWYRQDPGQGLRLIYYSQIVNDFQKGDIAEGYSVSREKKESFPLTVTSAQKNPTAFYLCASSKRGARTEQFFGPGTRLTVL.

This clone was seen a few times. The chain is built from TRBV6-5 and TRBJ2-1, with TRBD2 as a possible D gene (5 bases). Germline-derived CDR1 and CDR2 are MNHEY and SVGAGI. This CDR3 spans 14 amino acids. The V end was cut by 0 bases, the J end by 6 bases, with 9 bases between. The CDR3 coding sequence is TGTGCCAGCAGTTACTCCCGGGGATCCAATGAGCAGTTCTTC. It specifies CASSYSRGSNEQFF.

The V gene is TRBV6-1, the J gene TRBJ1-6; a possible D gene is TRBD1 (5 bases). The CDR3 runs 20 residues. Germline-derived CDR1 and CDR2 are MNHNS and SASEGT. Trimming shortened V by 3 bases and J by 0 bases, and 21 bases separated the two germline ends. The CDR3 bases are TGTGCCAGCAGTGAGAGACAGCAAAGGACCCTCAACTCCTATAATTCACCCCTCCACTTT. Its translation is CASSERQQRTLNSYNSPLHF.

This sequence joins TRBV7-3 and TRBJ2-1; a weak D match, TRBD2 (6 bases). V shed 2 bases and J shed 4 bases, with 15 bases lying between them. The germline V gene has CDR1 SGHTA and CDR2 FQGTGA. The CDR3 sequence is 16 residues long. This CDR3 is CASSLGRAGQYNEQFF. In nucleotides, the CDR3 is TGTGCCAGCAGCTTAGGACGGGCGGGGCAATACAATGAGCAGTTCTTC. The entire variable domain, with the rest obtained from reference TRBV7-3 and TRBJ2-1, is as follows: GAGVSQTPSNKVTEKGKYVELRCDPISGHTALYWYRQSLGQGPEFLIYFQGTGAADDSGLPNDRFFAVRPEGSVSTLKIQRTERGDSAVYLCASSLGRAGQYNEQFFGPGTRLTVL.

CDR3 residues: CASSSFSGEQYF. The CDR3 nucleotides are TGTGCCAGCAGTTCCTTTTCGGGCGAGCAGTACTTC. V and J are TRBV6-5 and TRBJ2-7, with unresolved D. This CDR3 has 12 amino acids. Germline V gene sequence: CDR1 MNHEY, CDR2 SVGAGI. The V end was cut by 4 bases, the J end by 6 bases, with 10 bases between.

The chain carries TRBV24-1 and TRBJ2-3, with D maybe TRBD2 (6 bases). This CDR3 is built from 14 residues. Germline V lookup: CDR1 KGHDR, CDR2 SFDVKD. V was cut by 5 bases and J by 7 bases, with 15 bases left in between. Here the CDR3 DNA reads TGTGCCACCAGTGCCGCGTTTCGGGAGTATACGCAGTATTTT. Translating it yields CATSAAFREYTQYF.

J is TRBJ2-2 and V is TRBV27; tentatively, D is TRBD1 (6 bases). V lost 5 bases and J lost 2, with 15 bases in between. The CDR3 length is 16 residues. Germline V gene data show CDR1 as MNHEY and CDR2 as SMNVEV (reference sequence). DNA of the CDR3: TGTGCCAGCAGTCCATCTACAGGGACAAACACCGGGGAGCTGTTTTTT. Translated: CASSPSTGTNTGELFF.

This clone has just one count. The chain recombines TRBV2 with TRBJ1-2, with TRBD1 identical over 7 bases. This CDR3 is built from 12 residues. After removal of 10 bases from V and 2 bases from J, the junction contained 4 bases not matched to a gene. Looked up from germline, CDR1 is SNHLY and CDR2 is FYNNEI. The CDR3 DNA sequence: TGTGCCACTCCGACAGGGAACTATGGCTACACCTTC. It codes for CATPTGNYGYTF.

The chain combines TRBV5-5 with TRBJ1-2, with D tentatively TRBD1 (5 bases). The CDR3 runs to 15 residues. Germline assignment: CDR1 SGHKS and CDR2 YYEKEE (reference sequence). Between the trimmed V and J ends, which lost 4 bases and 4 bases, there was a span of 17 bases. CDR3: CASSPTPGTPYGYTF. The CDR3 nucleotides are TGTGCCAGCAGCCCCACCCCTGGGACTCCCTATGGCTACACCTTC.

This clone was counted only a few times. The rearrangement uses TRBV10-3 and TRBJ2-2, with 12 bases aligning to TRBD2. V dropped 6 bases and J dropped 6; count of bases not matched to a gene: 2. CDR1 is ENHRY, CDR2 SYGVKD, per germline. CDR3 length equals 14 residues. The DNA of the CDR3 is TGTGCCATCAGGACTAGCGGGGGTCCCGGGGAGCTGTTTTTT. Its protein is CAIRTSGGPGELFF.

J is TRBJ2-6 and V is TRBV6-1; perhaps TRBD1 as D (5 bases). Germline-derived CDR1 and CDR2 are MNHNS and SASEGT. Deletions cut 2 bases from V and 1 base from J, with 15 bases between. The CDR3 extends over 18 amino acids. CDR3 loop: CASSELAGLGSGANVLTF. The DNA for the CDR3 is TGTGCCAGCAGTGAATTGGCAGGGTTGGGGTCTGGGGCCAACGTCCTGACTTTC.

V usage is TRBV3-1 (or the pseudogene TRBV3-2) and J usage is TRBJ2-3; no clear D gene. Trimming stripped 5 bases from V and 2 bases from J, with 8 bases between. This CDR3 has 13 residues. Looked up from germline, CDR1 is LGHDT and CDR2 is YNNKEL (reference sequence). CDR3 protein: CASSSPSTDTQYF. CDR3 bases: TGTGCCAGCAGCTCCCCTTCCACAGATACGCAGTATTTT.

The genes are TRBV7-2 and TRBJ2-1; 9 bases are shared with TRBD2. Germline V lookup: CDR1 SGHTA, CDR2 FQGNSA. Trimming took 5 bases from V and 5 from J; bases not matched to a gene: 10. The CDR3 spans 16 residues. The CDR3 DNA reads TGTGCCAGCAGCCTGTTTCTAGCGGGGACTCACAATGAGCAGTTCTTC. It is translated as CASSLFLAGTHNEQFF.